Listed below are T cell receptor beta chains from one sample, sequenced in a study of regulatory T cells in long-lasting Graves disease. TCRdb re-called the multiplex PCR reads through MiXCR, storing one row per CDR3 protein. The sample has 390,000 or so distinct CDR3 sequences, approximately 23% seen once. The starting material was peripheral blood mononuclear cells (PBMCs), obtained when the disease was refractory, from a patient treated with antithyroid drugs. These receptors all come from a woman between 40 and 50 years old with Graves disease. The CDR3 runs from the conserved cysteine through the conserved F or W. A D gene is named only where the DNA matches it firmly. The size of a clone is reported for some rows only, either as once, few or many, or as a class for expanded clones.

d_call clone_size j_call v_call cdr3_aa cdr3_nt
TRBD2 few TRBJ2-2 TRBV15 CATSRGGASGLVTGELFF TGTGCCACCAGCAGAGGAGGGGCTAGCGGGTTGGTCACCGGGGAGCTGTTTTTT
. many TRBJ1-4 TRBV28 CASKQPNEKLFF TGTGCCAGCAAACAGCCTAATGAAAAACTGTTTTTT
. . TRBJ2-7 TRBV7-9 CASSLGSAPTPSYEQYF TGTGCCAGCAGCTTAGGTTCGGCACCAACCCCTTCCTACGAGCAGTACTTC
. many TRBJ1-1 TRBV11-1 CASRLQGKAEAFF TGTGCCAGCCGTCTACAGGGAAAGGCTGAAGCTTTCTTT
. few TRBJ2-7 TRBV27 CASMLGGEQYF TGTGCCAGCATGTTAGGGGGTGAGCAGTACTTC
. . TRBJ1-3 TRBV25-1 CASSSAGPGNTIYF TGTGCCAGCAGTAGCGCAGGGCCAGGAAACACCATATATTTT
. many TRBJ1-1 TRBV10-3 CAISEEWGLGTEAFF TGTGCCATCAGTGAGGAGTGGGGGCTTGGTACTGAAGCTTTCTTT
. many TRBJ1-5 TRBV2 CASGPPSDSNQPQHF TGTGCCAGCGGGCCCCCCAGCGATAGCAATCAGCCCCAGCATTTT
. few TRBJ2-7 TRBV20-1 CSARSLDRPGYEQYF TGCAGTGCTAGATCTTTAGACAGGCCGGGGTACGAGCAGTACTTC
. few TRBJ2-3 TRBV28 CASSLISMDTQYF TGTGCCAGCAGCTTAATATCAATGGATACGCAGTATTTT
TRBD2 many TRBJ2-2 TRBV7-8 CASSSPTSAKRTGELFF TGTGCCAGCAGCTCTCCTACTAGCGCTAAGAGGACCGGGGAGCTGTTTTTT
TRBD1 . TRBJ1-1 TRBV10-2 CASSLQGAGTEAFF TGCGCCAGCAGTTTACAGGGGGCTGGAACTGAAGCTTTCTTT
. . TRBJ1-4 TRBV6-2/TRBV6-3 CGTRNGEGDPEKLFF TGTGGCACCCGAAACGGGGAGGGGGATCCTGAAAAACTGTTTTTT
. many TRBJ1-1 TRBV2 CASSASENTEAFF TGTGCCAGCAGTGCTTCCGAGAACACTGAAGCTTTCTTT
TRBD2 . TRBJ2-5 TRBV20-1 CSATERESAYQETQYF TGCAGTGCCACTGAGCGGGAGTCAGCTTACCAAGAGACCCAGTACTTC
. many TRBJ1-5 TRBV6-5 CASSYRVGNQPQHF TGTGCCAGCAGTTACAGGGTTGGCAATCAGCCCCAGCATTTT
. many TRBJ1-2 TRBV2 CASSEARGYGYTF TGTGCCAGCAGTGAAGCGCGGGGTTATGGCTACACCTTC
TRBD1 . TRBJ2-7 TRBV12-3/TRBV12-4 CASSKITGAWFPYEQYF TGTGCCAGCAGTAAGATAACAGGGGCCTGGTTCCCCTACGAGCAGTACTTC
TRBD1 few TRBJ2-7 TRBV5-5 CASSSTTGTGTYEQYF TGTGCCAGCAGCTCAACCACCGGGACAGGTACCTACGAGCAGTACTTC
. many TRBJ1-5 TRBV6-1 CASSASGSYSNQPQHF TGTGCCAGCAGTGCTTCAGGATCCTATAGCAATCAGCCCCAGCATTTT
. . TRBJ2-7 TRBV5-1 CASRPEVFPYEQYF TGCGCCAGCAGACCCGAGGTGTTTCCCTACGAGCAGTACTTC
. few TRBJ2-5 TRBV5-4 CASSLALGGAETQYF TGTGCCAGCAGCTTGGCTCTGGGGGGGGCAGAGACCCAGTACTTC
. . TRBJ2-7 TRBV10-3 CAISEVTAGPYEQYF TGTGCCATCAGTGAGGTGACGGCAGGGCCCTACGAGCAGTACTTC
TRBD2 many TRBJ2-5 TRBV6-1 CASRPRGLAGETQYF TGTGCCAGCAGACCCCGAGGGCTAGCGGGAGAGACCCAGTACTTC
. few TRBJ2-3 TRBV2 CASTPARLPSRTQYF TGTGCCAGCACTCCAGCAAGATTACCGAGCCGTACGCAGTATTTT
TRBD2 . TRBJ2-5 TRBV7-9 CASSLEAGGKETQYF TGTGCCAGCAGCTTAGAGGCGGGAGGCAAAGAGACCCAGTACTTC
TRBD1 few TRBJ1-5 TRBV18 CASSQDRSQPQHF TGTGCCAGCTCACAGGACAGGTCTCAGCCCCAGCATTTT
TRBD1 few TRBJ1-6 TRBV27 CASSRQGASYNSPLHF TGTGCCAGCAGTCGACAGGGGGCTTCCTATAATTCACCCCTCCACTTT
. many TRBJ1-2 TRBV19 CASSTDYGYTF TGTGCCAGTAGTACGGACTATGGCTACACCTTC
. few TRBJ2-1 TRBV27 CASDPGPPPTYNEQFF TGTGCCAGTGACCCCGGGCCACCCCCGACCTACAATGAGCAGTTCTTC
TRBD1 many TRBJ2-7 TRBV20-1 CSATGQGFYEQYF TGCAGTGCAACCGGACAGGGGTTCTACGAGCAGTACTTC
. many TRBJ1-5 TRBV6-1 CASSNRAPSNQPQHF TGTGCCAGCAGCAATCGAGCACCGAGCAATCAGCCCCAGCATTTT
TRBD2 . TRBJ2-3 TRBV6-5 CASSYTGRGGSTDTQYF TGTGCCAGCAGTTACACTGGCCGGGGGGGATCAACAGATACGCAGTATTTT
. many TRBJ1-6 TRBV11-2 CASSLDQGSPLHF TGTGCCAGCAGCTTAGATCAAGGATCACCCCTCCACTTT
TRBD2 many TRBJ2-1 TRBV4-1 CASSLLAGASNEQFF TGCGCCAGCAGCCTGCTAGCGGGAGCCAGCAATGAGCAGTTCTTC
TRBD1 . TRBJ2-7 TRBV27 CASSLRQGPGEQYF TGTGCCAGCAGTTTACGACAGGGGCCCGGCGAGCAGTACTTC
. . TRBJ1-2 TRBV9 CASALAGILNYGYTF TGTGCCAGCGCATTAGCGGGTATACTGAACTATGGCTACACCTTC
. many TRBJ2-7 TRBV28 CASTTTGSSYEQYF TGTGCCAGCACAACTACCGGATCCTCCTACGAGCAGTACTTC
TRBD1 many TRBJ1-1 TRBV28 CASSARQGAVTAEAFF TGTGCCAGCAGTGCTCGACAGGGTGCGGTCACTGCTGAAGCTTTCTTT
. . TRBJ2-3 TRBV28 CASGLGDTQYF TGTGCCAGCGGGCTGGGAGATACGCAGTATTTT
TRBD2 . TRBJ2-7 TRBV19 CASRISGSSYEQYF TGTGCCAGCAGAATTAGCGGGTCCTCCTACGAGCAGTACTTC
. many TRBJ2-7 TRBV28 CASSPPAQTPYEQYF TGTGCCAGCAGTCCCCCCGCCCAGACCCCCTACGAGCAGTACTTC
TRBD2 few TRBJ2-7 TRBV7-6 CASSLLAGVHEQYF TGTGCCAGCAGCTTATTAGCGGGAGTACACGAGCAGTACTTC
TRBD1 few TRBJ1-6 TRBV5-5 CASSRQGINSPLHF TGTGCCAGCAGCCGACAGGGGATTAATTCACCCCTCCACTTT
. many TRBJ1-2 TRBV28 CASISSLGVDGYTF TGTGCCAGCATATCAAGTCTGGGAGTCGATGGCTACACCTTC